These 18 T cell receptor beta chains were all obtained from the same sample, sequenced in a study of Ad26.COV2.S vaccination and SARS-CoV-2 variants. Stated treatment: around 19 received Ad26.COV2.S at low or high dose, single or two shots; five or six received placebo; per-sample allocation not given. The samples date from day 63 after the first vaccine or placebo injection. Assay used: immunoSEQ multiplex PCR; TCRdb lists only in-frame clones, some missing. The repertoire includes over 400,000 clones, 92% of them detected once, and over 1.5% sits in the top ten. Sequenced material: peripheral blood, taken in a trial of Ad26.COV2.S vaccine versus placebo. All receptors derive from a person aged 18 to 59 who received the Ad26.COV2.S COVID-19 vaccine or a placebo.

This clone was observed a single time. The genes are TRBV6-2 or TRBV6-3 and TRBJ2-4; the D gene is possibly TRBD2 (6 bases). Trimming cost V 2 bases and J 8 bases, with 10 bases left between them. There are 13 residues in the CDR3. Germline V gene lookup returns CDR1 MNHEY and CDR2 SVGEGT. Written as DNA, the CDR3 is TGTGCCAGCAGTTACGACGGGGGTTACATTCAGTACTTC. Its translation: CASSYDGGYIQYF.

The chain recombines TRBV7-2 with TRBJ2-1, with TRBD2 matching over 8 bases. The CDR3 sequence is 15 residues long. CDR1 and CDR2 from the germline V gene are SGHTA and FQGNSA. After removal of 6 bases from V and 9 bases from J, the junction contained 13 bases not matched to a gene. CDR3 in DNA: TGTGCCAGCAGGAACTCCGGGACTAGTACGGCTGAGCAGTTCTTC. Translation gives CASRNSGTSTAEQFF.

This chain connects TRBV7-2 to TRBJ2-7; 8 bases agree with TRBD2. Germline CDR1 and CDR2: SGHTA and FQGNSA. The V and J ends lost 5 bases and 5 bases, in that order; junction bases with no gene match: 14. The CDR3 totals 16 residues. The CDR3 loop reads CASSPGGVGGRDEQYF. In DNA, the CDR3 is TGTGCCAGCAGCCCGGGGGGGGTTGGGGGCAGAGACGAGCAGTACTTC.

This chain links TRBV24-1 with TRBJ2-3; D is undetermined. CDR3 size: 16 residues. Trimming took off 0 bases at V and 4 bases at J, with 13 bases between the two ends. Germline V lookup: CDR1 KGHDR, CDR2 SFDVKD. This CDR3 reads CATSDLLDGGADTQYF. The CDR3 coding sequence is TGTGCCACCAGTGATTTGTTAGACGGTGGGGCAGATACGCAGTATTTT.

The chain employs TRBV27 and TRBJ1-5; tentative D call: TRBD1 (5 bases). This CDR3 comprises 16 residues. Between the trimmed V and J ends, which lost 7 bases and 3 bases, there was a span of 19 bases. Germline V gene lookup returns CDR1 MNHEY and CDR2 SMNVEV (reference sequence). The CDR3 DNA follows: TGTGCCAGCATGAATCCAGGGAAGGCTATCAATCAGCCCCAGCATTTT. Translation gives CASMNPGKAINQPQHF.

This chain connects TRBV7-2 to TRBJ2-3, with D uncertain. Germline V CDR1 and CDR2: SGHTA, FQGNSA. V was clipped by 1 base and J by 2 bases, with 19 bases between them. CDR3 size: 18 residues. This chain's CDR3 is CASSLEGRSVGHTDTQYF. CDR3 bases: TGTGCCAGCAGCTTAGAGGGCAGAAGCGTCGGTCACACAGATACGCAGTATTTT.

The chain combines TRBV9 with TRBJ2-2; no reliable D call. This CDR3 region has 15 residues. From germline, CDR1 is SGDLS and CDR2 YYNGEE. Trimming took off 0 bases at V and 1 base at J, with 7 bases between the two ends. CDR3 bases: TGTGCCAGCAGCGTAGAATCTTGGAACACCGGGGAGCTGTTTTTT. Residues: CASSVESWNTGELFF.

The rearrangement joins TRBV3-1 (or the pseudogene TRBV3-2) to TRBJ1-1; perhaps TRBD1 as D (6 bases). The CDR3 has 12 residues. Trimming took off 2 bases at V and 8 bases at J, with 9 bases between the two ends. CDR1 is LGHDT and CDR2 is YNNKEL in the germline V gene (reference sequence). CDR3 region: CASSQRDIEAFF. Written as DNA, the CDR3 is TGTGCCAGCAGCCAACGGGACATAGAAGCTTTCTTT.

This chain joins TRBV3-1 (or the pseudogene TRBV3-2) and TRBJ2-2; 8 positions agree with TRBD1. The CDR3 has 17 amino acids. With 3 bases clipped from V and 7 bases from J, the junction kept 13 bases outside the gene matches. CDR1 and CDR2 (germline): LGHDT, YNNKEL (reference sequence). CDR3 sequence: CASSHGHPGQEGGELFF. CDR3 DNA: TGTGCCAGCAGCCACGGCCATCCGGGACAGGAAGGCGGGGAGCTGTTTTTT.

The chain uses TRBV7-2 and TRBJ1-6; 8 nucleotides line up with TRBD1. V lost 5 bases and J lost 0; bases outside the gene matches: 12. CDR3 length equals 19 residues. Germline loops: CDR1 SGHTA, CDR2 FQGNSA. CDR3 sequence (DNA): TGTGCCAGCAGCCCCCGGACAGGGTGGGAGAGCTCCTATAATTCACCCCTCCACTTT. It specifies CASSPRTGWESSYNSPLHF.

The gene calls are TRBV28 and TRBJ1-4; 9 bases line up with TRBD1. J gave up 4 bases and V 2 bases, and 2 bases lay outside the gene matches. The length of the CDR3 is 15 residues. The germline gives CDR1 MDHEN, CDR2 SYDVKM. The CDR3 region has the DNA TGTGCCAGCAGTTTAGGGGGACAGGGTAATGAAAAACTGTTTTTT. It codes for CASSLGGQGNEKLFF.

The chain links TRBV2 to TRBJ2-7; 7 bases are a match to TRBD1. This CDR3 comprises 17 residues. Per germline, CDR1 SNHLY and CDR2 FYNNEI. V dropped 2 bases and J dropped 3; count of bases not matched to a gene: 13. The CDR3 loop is CASSETWTIDRDYEQYF. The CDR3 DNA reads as TGTGCCAGCAGTGAAACCTGGACCATAGACAGGGACTACGAGCAGTACTTC.

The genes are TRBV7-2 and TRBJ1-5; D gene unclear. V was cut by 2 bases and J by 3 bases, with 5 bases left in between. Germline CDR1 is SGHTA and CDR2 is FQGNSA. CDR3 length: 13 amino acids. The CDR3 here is CASSLYDNQPQHF. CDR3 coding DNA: TGTGCCAGCAGCTTATACGACAATCAGCCCCAGCATTTT.

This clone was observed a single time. The CDR3 DNA reads as TGTGCCAGCAGCCAAGTTAGTAAAGAGCAGTTCTTC. The encoded protein is CASSQVSKEQFF. The chain has TRBV14 and TRBJ2-1, with D uncertain. The CDR3 covers 12 residues. Germline values: CDR1 SGHDN, CDR2 FVKESK. V was cut by 1 base and J by 10 bases, with 8 bases left in between.

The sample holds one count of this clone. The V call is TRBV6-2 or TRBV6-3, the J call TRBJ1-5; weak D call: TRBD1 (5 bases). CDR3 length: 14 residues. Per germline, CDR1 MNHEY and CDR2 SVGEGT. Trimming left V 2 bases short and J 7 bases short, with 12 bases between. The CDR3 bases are TGTGCCAGCAGTTACCCCGAAAGACAGCAGCCCCAGCATTTT. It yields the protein CASSYPERQQPQHF.

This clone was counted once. In nucleotides, the CDR3 is TGTGCCAGCACCAAGTCAGGTGGACAGTACCAAGAGACCCAGTACTTC. Translating it yields CASTKSGGQYQETQYF. The J gene is TRBJ2-5, the V gene TRBV9, with D perhaps matching TRBD1 (6 bases). CDR3 size: 16 residues. With 6 bases removed from V and 0 bases from J, the gap between germline ends came to 18 bases. Germline V gives CDR1 SGDLS, CDR2 YYNGEE.

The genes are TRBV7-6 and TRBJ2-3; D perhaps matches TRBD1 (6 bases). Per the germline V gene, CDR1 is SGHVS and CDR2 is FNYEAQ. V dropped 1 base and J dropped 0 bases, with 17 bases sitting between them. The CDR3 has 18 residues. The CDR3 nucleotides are TGTGCCAGCAGCTTAGGGCTGGCCGCGCAGGGGAGCACAGATACGCAGTATTTT. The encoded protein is CASSLGLAAQGSTDTQYF. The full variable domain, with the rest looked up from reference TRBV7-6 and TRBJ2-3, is GAGVSQSPRYKVTKRGQDVALRCDPISGHVSLYWYRQALGQGPEFLTYFNYEAQQDKSGLPNDRFSAERPEGSISTLTIQRTEQRDSAMYRCASSLGLAAQGSTDTQYFGPGTRLTVL.

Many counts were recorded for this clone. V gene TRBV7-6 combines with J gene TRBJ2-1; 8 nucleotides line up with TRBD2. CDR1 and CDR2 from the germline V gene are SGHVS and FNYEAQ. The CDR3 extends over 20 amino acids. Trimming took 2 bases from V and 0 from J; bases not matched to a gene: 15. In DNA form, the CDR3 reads TGTGCCAGCAGCTTATCCGTCTGGACTAGCCGACCGAGCTCCTACAATGAGCAGTTCTTC. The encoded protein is CASSLSVWTSRPSSYNEQFF.